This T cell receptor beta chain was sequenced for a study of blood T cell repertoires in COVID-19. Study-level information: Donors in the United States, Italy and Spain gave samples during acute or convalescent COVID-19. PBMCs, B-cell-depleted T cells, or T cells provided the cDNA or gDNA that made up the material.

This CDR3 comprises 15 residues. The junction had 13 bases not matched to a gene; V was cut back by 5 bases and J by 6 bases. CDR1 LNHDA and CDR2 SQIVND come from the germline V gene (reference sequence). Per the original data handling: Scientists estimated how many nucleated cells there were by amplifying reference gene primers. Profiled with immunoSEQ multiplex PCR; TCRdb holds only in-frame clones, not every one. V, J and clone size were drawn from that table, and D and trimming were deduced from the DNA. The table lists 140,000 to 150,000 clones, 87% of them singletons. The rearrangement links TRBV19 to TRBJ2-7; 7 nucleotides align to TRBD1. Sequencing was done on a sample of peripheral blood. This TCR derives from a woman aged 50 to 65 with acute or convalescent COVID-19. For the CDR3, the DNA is TGTGCCAGTAGTCAAGGCCTACAGGGGCCAGGCGAGCAGTACTTC. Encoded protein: CASSQGLQGPGEQYF. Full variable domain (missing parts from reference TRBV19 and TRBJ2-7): DGGITQSPKYLFRKEGQNVTLSCEQNLNHDAMYWYRQDPGQGLRLIYYSQIVNDFQKGDIAEGYSVSREKKESFPLTVTSAQKNPTAFYLCASSQGLQGPGEQYFGPGTRLTVT.